These 3 T cell receptor beta chains share one sample of origin, sequenced in a study of blood T cell repertoires in COVID-19 (dated by TCRdb to between 2020 and 2021). Libraries were built with the immunoSEQ multiplex PCR assay. Here the immuneACCESS table is served through TCRdb, limited to in-frame sequences with V and J called. Missing clones are a known gap in these copies; in checked studies unresolved V genes cover under half, and the rest lacks a known reason. The sample table contains roughly 30,000 clones; only one count was recorded for roughly 90% of them. The ten largest clones take up roughly 6% of the sample. Sequenced input: peripheral blood. These receptors were collected from a human donor in a cohort sampled during active COVID-19.

This chain links TRBV28 with TRBJ2-3, with 13 bases lining up with TRBD2. CDR3 length: 15 residues. Unmatched junction bases numbered 9, after V lost 7 bases and J lost 8 bases. Germline CDR1 and CDR2: MDHEN and SYDVKM. DNA for the CDR3: TGTGCCAGCAACGACGGGGGGACTAGCGGGGCTACGCAGTATTTT. Amino acids: CASNDGGTSGATQYF.

V is TRBV18 and J is TRBJ2-7; 9 bases fit TRBD1. Trimming took 3 bases from V and 0 from J; bases not matched to a gene: 6. CDR1 and CDR2 (germline): KGHSH, LQKENI. The CDR3 loop spans 16 amino acids. Written as DNA, the CDR3 is TGTGCCAGCTCACCGAGACAGGGGGGGAGCTCCTACGAGCAGTACTTC. It specifies CASSPRQGGSSYEQYF.

This clone was counted a single time. The germline gene is not matched at one end of the junction; a read error may be the cause. The chain joins TRBV3-1 (or the pseudogene TRBV3-2) to TRBJ1-6, with D perhaps matching TRBD1 (6 bases). Germline assignment: CDR1 LGHDT and CDR2 YNNKEL (reference sequence). The CDR3 length is 13 residues. The CDR3 protein is CASSPGVDSLLHF. As DNA, the CDR3 is TGTGCCAGCAGCCCAGGGGTTGATTCACTCCTCCACTTT.